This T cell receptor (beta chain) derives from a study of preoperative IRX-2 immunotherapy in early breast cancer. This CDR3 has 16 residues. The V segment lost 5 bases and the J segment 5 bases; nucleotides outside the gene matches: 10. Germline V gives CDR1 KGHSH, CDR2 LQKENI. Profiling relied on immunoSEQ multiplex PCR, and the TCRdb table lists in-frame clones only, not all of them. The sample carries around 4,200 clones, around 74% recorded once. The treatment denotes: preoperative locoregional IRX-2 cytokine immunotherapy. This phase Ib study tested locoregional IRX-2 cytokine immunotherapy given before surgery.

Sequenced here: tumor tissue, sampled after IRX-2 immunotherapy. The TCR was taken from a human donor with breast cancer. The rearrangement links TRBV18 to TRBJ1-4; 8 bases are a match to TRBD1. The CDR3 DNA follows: TGTGCCAGCTCATACCTTCAGGGGGCGGTGAATGAAAAACTGTTTTTT. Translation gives CASSYLQGAVNEKLFF.